Shown below are 22 T cell receptor beta chains from a single sample sequenced in a study of blood T cell repertoires in COVID-19 (dated by TCRdb to 2018 to 2021). Library creation used the immunoSEQ multiplex PCR assay. This is the immuneACCESS table as TCRdb keeps it, with only in-frame sequences that have V and J called. A part of the clones is gone; compared with another copy, unresolved V genes explain less than half, and the rest is unexplained. The sample table shows under 85,000 clones, and about 85% are seen once. The ten largest make up approximately 5.8% of the sample. The sequenced material came from peripheral blood. Every receptor here comes from a man in his 60s with active or convalescent COVID-19.

The rearrangement links TRBV12-5 to TRBJ1-2, with TRBD1 matching over 8 bases. V dropped 1 base and J dropped 3; count of bases not matched to a gene: 10. The germline V gene has CDR1 LGHNT and CDR2 FRNRAP. The CDR3 has 17 amino acids. The DNA for the CDR3 is TGTGCTAGTGGTTTGGGGACAGGGCGGGTTCTCTACTATGGCTACACCTTC. Amino acids: CASGLGTGRVLYYGYTF.

This clone has a handful of counts. The CDR3 DNA is TGCGCCAGCAGCCGTGGACAGGGGCTCTCCTACGAGCAGTACTTC. Its protein is CASSRGQGLSYEQYF. This chain joins TRBV4-1 and TRBJ2-7; 9 bases agree with TRBD1. The V and J ends lost 4 bases and 0 bases, in that order; junction bases with no gene match: 4. The CDR3 sequence is 15 residues long. Germline V gene lookup returns CDR1 MGHRA and CDR2 YSYEKL.

The J gene is TRBJ1-5, the V gene TRBV4-3, with 7 positions matching TRBD1. The CDR3 is made up of 15 amino acids. Germline V gene lookup returns CDR1 LGHNA and CDR2 YSLEER. V lost 0 bases and J lost 2; bases outside the gene matches: 1. The CDR3 DNA follows: TGCGCCAGCAGCCAAGACCAGGGGGGCAATCAGCCCCAGCATTTT. The encoded protein is CASSQDQGGNQPQHF.

The V and J genes are TRBV7-2 and TRBJ2-7, with TRBD1 matching 8 bases. Germline V CDR1 and CDR2: SGHTA, FQGNSA. The junction had 7 bases not matched to a gene; V was cut back by 1 base and J by 2 bases. CDR3 length equals 16 residues. The CDR3 loop is CASSLGPGQVTYEQYF. The CDR3 DNA reads TGTGCCAGCAGCTTAGGACCGGGACAGGTTACCTACGAGCAGTACTTC. Together with reference TRBV7-2 and TRBJ2-7, the CDR3 gives the full variable domain: GAGVSQSPSNKVTEKGKDVELRCDPISGHTALYWYRQSLGQGLEFLIYFQGNSAPDKSGLPSDRFSAERTGGSVSTLTIQRTQQEDSAVYLCASSLGPGQVTYEQYFGPGTRLTVT.

The chain is built from TRBV5-1 and TRBJ2-3; weak D call: TRBD1 (6 bases). The V gene lost 5 bases and the J gene lost 0 bases, with 13 bases spanning the gap. Germline CDR1 is SGHRS and CDR2 is YFSETQ. The CDR3 totals 15 residues. The chain's CDR3 is CASRSDSSSTDTQYF. Here the CDR3 DNA reads TGCGCCAGCAGGTCGGACAGCTCTAGCACAGATACGCAGTATTTT.

The genes are TRBV5-8 and TRBJ1-2; D perhaps matches TRBD1 (6 bases). The CDR3 spans 12 residues. From germline, CDR1 is SGHTS and CDR2 YDEGEE. With 0 bases removed from V and 8 bases from J, the gap between germline ends came to 8 bases. CDR3 nucleotides: TGTGCCAGCAGCTTGGACAGGGCCGGCTACACCTTC. Protein product: CASSLDRAGYTF.

V usage is TRBV4-2 and J usage is TRBJ1-4, with D maybe TRBD1 (5 bases). The V gene's germline CDR1 is LGHNA and CDR2 YNFKEQ. Trimming took off 0 bases at V and 6 bases at J, with 14 bases between the two ends. The CDR3 is 16 amino acids. The CDR3: CASSQDLWGEDEKLFF. The CDR3 DNA is TGTGCCAGCAGCCAAGATCTATGGGGGGAGGATGAAAAACTGTTTTTT.

This chain uses TRBV7-2 with TRBJ2-7, with a possible D match to TRBD2 (6 bases). The CDR3 consists of 13 residues. Trimming took 2 bases from V and 7 from J, leaving 12 bases between them. Germline values: CDR1 SGHTA, CDR2 FQGNSA. The CDR3 DNA sequence: TGTGCCAGCAGCTTAAGTTTACGGGGGGAGCAGTACTTC. This sequence encodes CASSLSLRGEQYF.

V gene TRBV7-2 combines with J gene TRBJ2-2; TRBD2 agrees at 10 bases. The germline V gene encodes CDR1 SGHTA and CDR2 FQGNSA. CDR3 length: 19 amino acids. V trimming: 3 bases; J trimming: 4 bases; junction bases outside the gene matches: 14. CDR3 loop: CASSFSPESIAGGTGELFF. The CDR3 bases are TGTGCCAGCAGCTTTAGCCCTGAGTCGATAGCGGGGGGCACCGGGGAGCTGTTTTTT.

DNA of the CDR3: TGTGCCAGCAGCCCCCGGACAGGGAATGGGCTATACAATGAGCAGTTCTTC. Protein product: CASSPRTGNGLYNEQFF. J is TRBJ2-1 and V is TRBV9; 8 nucleotides agree with TRBD1. The CDR3 runs 17 residues. With V trimmed by 4 bases and J by 4 bases, 13 bases remained unmatched. Per the germline V gene, CDR1 is SGDLS and CDR2 is YYNGEE.

V and J are TRBV20-1 and TRBJ1-3; the D is unclear. From germline, CDR1 is DFQATT and CDR2 SNEGSKA (reference sequence). V lost 6 bases to trimming and J lost 4 bases, with 7 bases between them. CDR3 length: 11 amino acids. The CDR3 bases are TGCAGTGCCCGTGCGGGAAACACCATATATTTT. Translating gives CSARAGNTIYF.

V gene TRBV7-8 combines with J gene TRBJ1-6; 9 bases align to TRBD1. The ends lost 0 bases at V and 6 bases at J; junction bases unmatched: 3. Germline loops: CDR1 SGHVS, CDR2 FQNEAQ. The CDR3 has 16 amino acids. In DNA form, the CDR3 reads TGTGCCAGCAGCTTAGCGCCGGGACAGGGTAATTCACCCCTCCACTTT. The encoded protein is CASSLAPGQGNSPLHF.

The rearrangement joins TRBV7-2 to TRBJ2-6; no definite D call. This CDR3 is built from 15 residues. CDR1 SGHTA and CDR2 FQGNSA come from the germline V gene. V was cut by 2 bases and J by 0 bases, with 5 bases left in between. For the CDR3, the DNA is TGTGCCAGCAGCTTACAGGCCTCTGGGGCCAACGTCCTGACTTTC. It encodes CASSLQASGANVLTF.

The rearrangement links TRBV12-3 or TRBV12-4 to TRBJ2-2, with D unclear. V was shortened by 3 bases and J by 7 bases, with 9 bases between the two germline ends. The CDR3 extends over 13 amino acids. As DNA, the CDR3 is TGTGCCAGCAGTTTTATGCGAGGCGGGGAGCTGTTTTTT. Its translation: CASSFMRGGELFF.

The genes are TRBV6-6 and TRBJ2-7, with 8 positions matching TRBD1. Trimming took 5 bases from V and 3 from J; bases not matched to a gene: 3. The CDR3 is 13 amino acids. Germline CDR1 reads MNHNY; CDR2 reads SVGAGI (reference sequence). The CDR3 region has the DNA TGTGCCAGCAGTAAAGGACAGGGCTACGAGCAGTACTTC. Amino acids: CASSKGQGYEQYF.

This clone was detected a few times. The rearrangement joins TRBV5-1 to TRBJ2-7, with D perhaps TRBD2 (7 bases). Trimming left V 4 bases short and J 2 bases short, with 16 bases between. The length of the CDR3 is 15 residues. Germline CDR1 SGHRS, CDR2 YFSETQ. CDR3 loop: CASSPGGGGPYEQYF. Here the CDR3 DNA reads TGCGCCAGCAGCCCCGGTGGCGGGGGCCCCTACGAGCAGTACTTC.

The J gene is TRBJ1-2, the V gene TRBV5-4; D is unclear. Germline loops: CDR1 SGHNT, CDR2 YYREEE (reference sequence). The length of the CDR3 is 14 residues. V was pared by 1 base and J by 0 bases, with 7 bases between. Here the CDR3 reads CASSLRVANYGYTF. CDR3 in DNA: TGTGCCAGCAGCTTGCGCGTAGCTAACTATGGCTACACCTTC.

This clone has more than one count but fewer than ten. The CDR3 coding sequence is TGTGCCAGCACCCGGGGATTGGTGGGAGGGAGCTATGGCTACACCTTC. Protein: CASTRGLVGGSYGYTF. V usage is TRBV9 and J usage is TRBJ1-2; D is undetermined. Germline-derived CDR1 and CDR2 are SGDLS and YYNGEE. The CDR3 runs to 16 residues. Trimming removed 6 bases at V and 4 bases at J, with 22 bases between.

The chain uses TRBV15 and TRBJ1-4, with 7 bases fitting TRBD1. J gave up 3 bases and V 0 bases, and 4 bases lay outside the gene matches. This CDR3 comprises 16 residues. The germline V gene has CDR1 LNHNV and CDR2 YYDKDF (reference sequence). This chain's CDR3 is CATSRDRGTANEKLFF. The CDR3 coding sequence is TGTGCCACCAGCAGAGATAGGGGGACAGCTAATGAAAAACTGTTTTTT.

This clone was recorded many times. CDR3 sequence: CASSDSASGYNEQFF. In nucleotides, the CDR3 is TGTGCCAGCAGTGATTCCGCTAGCGGGTACAATGAGCAGTTCTTC. The chain is built from TRBV2 and TRBJ2-1; 8 bases align to TRBD2. Per the germline V gene, CDR1 is SNHLY and CDR2 is FYNNEI. The CDR3 totals 15 residues. Trimming removed 3 bases from V and 4 bases from J; junction bases left unmatched: 5.

V and J are TRBV7-9 and TRBJ2-7; tentatively, D is TRBD1 (6 bases). The CDR3 consists of 13 residues. CDR1 SEHNR and CDR2 FQNEAQ come from the germline V gene (reference sequence). V was shortened by 4 bases and J by 7 bases, with 14 bases between the two germline ends. DNA for the CDR3: TGTGCCAGCAGCTCCGGACCAAGGGGGGAGCAGTACTTC. It encodes CASSSGPRGEQYF.

This clone was recorded only once. The rearrangement links TRBV10-2 to TRBJ1-4; D ambiguous. In germline, CDR1 is WSHSY, CDR2 SAAADI. CDR3 length equals 16 residues. V was shortened by 0 bases and J by 5 bases, with 13 bases between the two germline ends. Here the CDR3 DNA reads TGCGCCAGCAGTGAGTCTGCGGCAGCCGGAAATGAAAAACTGTTTTTT. Protein: CASSESAAAGNEKLFF.